This T cell receptor (beta chain) was identified during a study of T cells in localized non-small cell lung cancer. Assay used: immunoSEQ multiplex PCR; TCRdb lists only in-frame clones, some missing. This table has tens of thousands of clones, about 78% appearing once. The ends were cut back, 2 bases at V and 0 bases at J, with 4 bases in the middle. CDR1 and CDR2 (germline): MNHEY, SVGAGI. The CDR3 spans 13 residues. This specimen was peripheral blood, taken before any cancer treatment. The genes are TRBV6-5 and TRBJ2-5; D is unresolved. The clonotype was recovered from a male donor at least 60 years old with stage II squamous cell lung carcinoma. CDR3 region: CASSYNNQETQYF. The CDR3 DNA reads TGTGCCAGCAGTTACAACAACCAAGAGACCCAGTACTTC.